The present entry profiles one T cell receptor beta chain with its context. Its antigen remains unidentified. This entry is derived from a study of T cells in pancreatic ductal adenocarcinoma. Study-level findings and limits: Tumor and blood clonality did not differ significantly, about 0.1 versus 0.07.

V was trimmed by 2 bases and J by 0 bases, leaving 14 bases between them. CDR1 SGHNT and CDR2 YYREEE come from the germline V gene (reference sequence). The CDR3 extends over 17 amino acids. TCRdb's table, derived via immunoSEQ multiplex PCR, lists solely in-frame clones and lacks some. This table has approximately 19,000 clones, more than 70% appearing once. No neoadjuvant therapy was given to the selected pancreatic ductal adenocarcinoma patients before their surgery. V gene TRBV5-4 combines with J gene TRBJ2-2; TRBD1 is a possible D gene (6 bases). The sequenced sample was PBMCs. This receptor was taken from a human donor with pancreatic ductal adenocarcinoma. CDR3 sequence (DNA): TGTGCCAGCAGCTTCTGGACAGCCTTCCCGAACACCGGGGAGCTGTTTTTT. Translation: CASSFWTAFPNTGELFF.